The T cell receptor (beta chain) described here comes from a study of CD8 T cells in Susac syndrome. RNA totalling about 0.5 to 1 ug underwent reverse transcription with random hexamers. Via MiXCR, TCRdb re-called the immunoSEQ multiplex PCR reads, giving one row per CDR3 protein. Of 200,000 to 250,000 distinct CDR3 sequences in the sample, around 95% are singletons; the top ten hold approximately 0.07%. Trimming cost V 5 bases and J 5 bases, with 16 bases left between them. The CDR3 covers 15 residues. The clonotype was recovered from a human donor with multiple sclerosis. The sequencing input was CD4+ T cells from PBMCs. This sequence joins TRBV12-3 or TRBV12-4 and TRBJ2-1; D is undetermined. The CDR3 nucleotides are TGTGCCAGCAGTCCCATTGAAGGGCAACACAATGAGCAGTTCTTC. Amino acid sequence: CASSPIEGQHNEQFF.